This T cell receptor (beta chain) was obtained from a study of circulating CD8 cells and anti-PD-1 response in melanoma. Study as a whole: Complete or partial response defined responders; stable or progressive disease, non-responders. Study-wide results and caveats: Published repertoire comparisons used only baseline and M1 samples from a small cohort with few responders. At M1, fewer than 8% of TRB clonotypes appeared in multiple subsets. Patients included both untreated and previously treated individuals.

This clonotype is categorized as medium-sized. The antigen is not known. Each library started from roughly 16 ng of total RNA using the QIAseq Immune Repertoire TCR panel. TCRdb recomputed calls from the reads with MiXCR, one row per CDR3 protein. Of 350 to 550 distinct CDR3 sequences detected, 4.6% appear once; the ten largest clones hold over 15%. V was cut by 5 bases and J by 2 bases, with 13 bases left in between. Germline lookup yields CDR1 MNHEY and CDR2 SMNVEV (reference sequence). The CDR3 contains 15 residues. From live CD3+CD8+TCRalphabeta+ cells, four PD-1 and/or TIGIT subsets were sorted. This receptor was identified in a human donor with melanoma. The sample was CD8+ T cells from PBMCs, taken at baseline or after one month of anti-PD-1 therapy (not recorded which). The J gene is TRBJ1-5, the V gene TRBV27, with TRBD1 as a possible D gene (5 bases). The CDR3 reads CASSQQVAGNQPQHF. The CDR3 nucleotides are TGTGCCAGCAGTCAACAGGTTGCTGGCAATCAGCCCCAGCATTTT.